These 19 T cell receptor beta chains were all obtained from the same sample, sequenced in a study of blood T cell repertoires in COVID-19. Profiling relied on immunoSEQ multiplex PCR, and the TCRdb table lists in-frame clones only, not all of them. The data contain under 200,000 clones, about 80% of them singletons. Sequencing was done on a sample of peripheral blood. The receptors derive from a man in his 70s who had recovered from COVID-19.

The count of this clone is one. The CDR3 loop is CASSQERTRADNEQFF. CDR3 DNA sequence: TGTGCCAGCAGCCAAGAGAGGACTAGGGCAGACAATGAGCAGTTCTTC. The gene calls are TRBV4-2 and TRBJ2-1; the match to TRBD2 covers 7 bases. V shed 0 bases and J 5 bases; nucleotides not matched to a gene: 7. This CDR3 is built from 16 residues. The V gene's germline CDR1 is LGHNA and CDR2 YNFKEQ.

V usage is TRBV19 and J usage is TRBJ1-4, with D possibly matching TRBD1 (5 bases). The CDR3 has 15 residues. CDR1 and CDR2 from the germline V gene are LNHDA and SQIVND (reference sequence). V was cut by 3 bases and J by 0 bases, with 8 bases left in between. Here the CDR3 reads CASSMTETTNEKLFF. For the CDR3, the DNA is TGTGCCAGTAGTATGACAGAAACAACTAATGAAAAACTGTTTTTT.

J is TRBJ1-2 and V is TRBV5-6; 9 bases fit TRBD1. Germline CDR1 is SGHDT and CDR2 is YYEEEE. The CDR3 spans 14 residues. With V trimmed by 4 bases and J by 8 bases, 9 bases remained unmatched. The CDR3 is CASSTSGTGTGYTF. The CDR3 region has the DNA TGTGCCAGCAGCACATCCGGGACAGGGACCGGCTACACCTTC.

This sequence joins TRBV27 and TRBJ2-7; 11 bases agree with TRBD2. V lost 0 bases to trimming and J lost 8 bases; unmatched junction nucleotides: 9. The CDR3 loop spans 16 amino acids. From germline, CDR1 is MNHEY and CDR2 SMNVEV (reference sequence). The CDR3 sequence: CASSLSQPTTSGKQYF. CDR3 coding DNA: TGTGCCAGCAGTTTATCTCAGCCAACGACTAGCGGGAAGCAGTACTTC.

The CDR3 DNA follows: TGTGCCACCAGCAGATCTCGACTAGCGGGGTTCCAAGAGACCCAGTACTTC. Its protein is CATSRSRLAGFQETQYF. This chain uses TRBV15 with TRBJ2-5; 11 bases are shared with TRBD2. The CDR3 loop spans 17 amino acids. V gave up 2 bases and J gave up 1 base; unmatched junction bases: 6. CDR1 is LNHNV, CDR2 YYDKDF, per germline (reference sequence).

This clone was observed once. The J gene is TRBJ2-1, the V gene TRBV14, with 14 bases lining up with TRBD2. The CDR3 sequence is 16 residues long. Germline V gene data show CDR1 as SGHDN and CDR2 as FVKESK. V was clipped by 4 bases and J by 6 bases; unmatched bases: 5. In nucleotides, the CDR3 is TGTGCCAGCAGCCCGCTCGGACTAGCGGGGGGCAATGAGCAGTTCTTC. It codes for CASSPLGLAGGNEQFF.

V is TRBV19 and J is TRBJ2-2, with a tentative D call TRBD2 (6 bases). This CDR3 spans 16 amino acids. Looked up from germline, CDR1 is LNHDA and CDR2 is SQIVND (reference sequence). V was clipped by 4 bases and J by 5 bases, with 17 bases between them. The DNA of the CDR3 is TGTGCCAGTAGTAGTTCCTCGTTGGGGGGTACCGGGGAGCTGTTTTTT. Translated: CASSSSSLGGTGELFF.

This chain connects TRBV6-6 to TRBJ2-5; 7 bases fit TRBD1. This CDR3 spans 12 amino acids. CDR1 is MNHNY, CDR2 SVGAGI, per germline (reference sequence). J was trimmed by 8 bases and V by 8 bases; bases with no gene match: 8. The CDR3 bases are TGTGCCAGCCGGGACAGTGTGGAAACCCAGTACTTC. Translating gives CASRDSVETQYF.

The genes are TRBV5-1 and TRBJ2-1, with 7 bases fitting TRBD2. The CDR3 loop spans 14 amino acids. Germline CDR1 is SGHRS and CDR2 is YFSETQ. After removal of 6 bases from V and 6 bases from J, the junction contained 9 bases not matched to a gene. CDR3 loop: CASTYLAVGNEQFF. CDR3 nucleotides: TGCGCCAGCACCTATCTAGCGGTGGGCAATGAGCAGTTCTTC.

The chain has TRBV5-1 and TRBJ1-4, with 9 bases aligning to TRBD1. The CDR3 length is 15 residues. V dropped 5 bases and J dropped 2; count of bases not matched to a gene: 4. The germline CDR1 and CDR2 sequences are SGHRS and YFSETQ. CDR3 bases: TGCGCCAGCAGTCCTGGGACAGGGACTAATGAAAAACTGTTTTTT. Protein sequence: CASSPGTGTNEKLFF.

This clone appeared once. The CDR3 loop reads CASSLAEMRMNTEAFF. The DNA of the CDR3 is TGCGCCAGCAGCTTGGCAGAGATGAGGATGAACACTGAAGCTTTCTTT. The chain uses TRBV5-1 and TRBJ1-1, with unresolved D. Trimming cost V 0 bases and J 0 bases, with 12 bases left between them. This CDR3 contains 16 residues. Looked up from germline, CDR1 is SGHRS and CDR2 is YFSETQ.

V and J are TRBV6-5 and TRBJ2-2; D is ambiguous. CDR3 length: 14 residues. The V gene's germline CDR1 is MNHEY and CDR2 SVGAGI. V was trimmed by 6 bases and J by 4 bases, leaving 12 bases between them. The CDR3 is CASRQDYLTGELFF. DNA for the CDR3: TGTGCCAGCAGGCAGGATTATCTCACCGGGGAGCTGTTTTTT.

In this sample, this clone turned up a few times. CDR3 in amino acids: CASSKGATEAFF. The CDR3 nucleotides read TGTGCCAGCAGCAAGGGGGCCACTGAAGCTTTCTTT. This chain joins TRBV27 and TRBJ1-1, with 7 bases fitting TRBD1. The ends lost 6 bases at V and 4 bases at J; junction bases unmatched: 2. Germline CDR1 and CDR2: MNHEY and SMNVEV (reference sequence). The length of the CDR3 is 12 residues.

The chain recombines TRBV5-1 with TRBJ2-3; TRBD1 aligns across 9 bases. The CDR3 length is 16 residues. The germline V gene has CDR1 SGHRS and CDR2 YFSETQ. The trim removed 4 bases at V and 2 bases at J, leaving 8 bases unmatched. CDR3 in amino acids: CASSAGTGSYTDTQYF. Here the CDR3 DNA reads TGCGCCAGCAGCGCGGGGACAGGGAGCTACACAGATACGCAGTATTTT.

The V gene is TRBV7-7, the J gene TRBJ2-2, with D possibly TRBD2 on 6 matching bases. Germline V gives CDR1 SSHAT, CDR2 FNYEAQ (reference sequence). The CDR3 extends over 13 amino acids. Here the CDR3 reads CASAKREAGELFF. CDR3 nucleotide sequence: TGTGCTAGCGCCAAAAGGGAGGCCGGGGAGCTGTTTTTT.

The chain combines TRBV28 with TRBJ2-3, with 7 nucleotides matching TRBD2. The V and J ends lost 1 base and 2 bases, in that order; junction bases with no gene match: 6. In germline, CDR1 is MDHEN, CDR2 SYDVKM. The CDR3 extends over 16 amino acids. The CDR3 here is CASSLSASGNTDTQYF. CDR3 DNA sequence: TGTGCCAGCAGTTTATCGGCTAGCGGAAACACAGATACGCAGTATTTT.

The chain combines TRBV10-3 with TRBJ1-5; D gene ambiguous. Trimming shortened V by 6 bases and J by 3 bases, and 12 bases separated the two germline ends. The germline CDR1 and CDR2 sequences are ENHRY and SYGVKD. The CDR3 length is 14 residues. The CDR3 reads CAIRGDTNNQPQHF. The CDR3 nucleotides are TGTGCCATCAGGGGAGACACGAACAATCAGCCCCAGCATTTT.

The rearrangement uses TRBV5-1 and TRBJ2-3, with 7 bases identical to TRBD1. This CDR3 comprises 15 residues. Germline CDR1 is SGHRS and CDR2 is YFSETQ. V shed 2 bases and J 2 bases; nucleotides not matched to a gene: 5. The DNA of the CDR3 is TGCGCCAGCAGCTTTACAGGGGACATCACAGATACGCAGTATTTT. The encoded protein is CASSFTGDITDTQYF.

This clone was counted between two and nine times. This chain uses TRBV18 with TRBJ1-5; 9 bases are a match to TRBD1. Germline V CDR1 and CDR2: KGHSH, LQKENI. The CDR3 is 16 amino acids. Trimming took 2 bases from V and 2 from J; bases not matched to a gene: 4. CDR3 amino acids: CASSPTDRGGNQPQHF. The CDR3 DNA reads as TGTGCCAGCTCACCAACGGACAGGGGAGGCAATCAGCCCCAGCATTTT. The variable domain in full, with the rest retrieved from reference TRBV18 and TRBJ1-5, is NAGVMQNPRHLVRRRGQEARLRCSPMKGHSHVYWYRQLPEEGLKFMVYLQKENIIDESGMPKERFSAEFPKEGPSILRIQQVVRGDSAAYFCASSPTDRGGNQPQHFGDGTRLSIL.